This section outlines one TCR beta chain sequence together with its context. Antigen specificity is unknown. This sample is part of a study of identical twins. Whole-study results and caveats: Analyses of zero insertions could, in part, be confounded by invariant MAIT and iNKT cells. Where beta out-of-frame sequences were concerned, excess twin sharing was weaker. The abundant beta clonotypes from cord blood had fewer insertions, and memory repertoires had none of this.

Using its own MiXCR run on the 5' RACE reads, TCRdb lists one record per CDR3 protein. The sample has approximately 620,000 distinct CDR3 sequences; over 8.5% are singletons. Trimming took 3 bases from V and 3 from J; bases not matched to a gene: 11. Germline V gene lookup returns CDR1 DFQATT and CDR2 SNEGSKA (reference sequence). The CDR3 runs 15 residues. This sample was also put to use in a study of yellow fever vaccine responses in identical twins.

The chain employs TRBV20-1 and TRBJ2-7; 7 nucleotides match TRBD1. The sequence was collected from a woman aged 18 to 35 in good health. Sequencing was done on a sample of PBMCs. The CDR3 loop reads CSARGLGQPIYEQYF. The CDR3 DNA reads TGCAGTGCTAGGGGATTGGGACAGCCTATCTACGAGCAGTACTTC.